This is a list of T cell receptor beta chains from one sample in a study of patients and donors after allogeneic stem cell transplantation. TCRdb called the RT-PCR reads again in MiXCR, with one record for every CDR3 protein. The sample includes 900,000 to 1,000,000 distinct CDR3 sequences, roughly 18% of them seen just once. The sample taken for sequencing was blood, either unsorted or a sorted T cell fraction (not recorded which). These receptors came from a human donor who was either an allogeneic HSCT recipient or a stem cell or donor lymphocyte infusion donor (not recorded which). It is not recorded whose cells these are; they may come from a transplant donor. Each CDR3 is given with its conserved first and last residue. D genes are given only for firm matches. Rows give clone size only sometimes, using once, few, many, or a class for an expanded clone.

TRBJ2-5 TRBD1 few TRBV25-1 CASSEGTGPQETQYF TGTGCCAGCAGTGAAGGGACAGGCCCCCAAGAGACCCAGTACTTC
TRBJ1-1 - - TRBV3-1 CASSYGLGGNTEAFF TGTGCCAGCAGCTACGGGTTGGGAGGAAACACTGAAGCTTTCTTT
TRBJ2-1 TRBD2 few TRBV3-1 CASSPITRVTSGGNEQFF TGTGCCAGCAGCCCGATCACCCGAGTGACTAGCGGGGGCAATGAGCAGTTCTTC
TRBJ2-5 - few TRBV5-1 CASRRGYQETQYF TGCGCCAGCAGAAGGGGGTACCAAGAGACCCAGTACTTC
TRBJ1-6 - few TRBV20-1 CSARDLRNSPLHF TGCAGTGCTAGAGATCTGAGGAATTCACCCCTCCACTTT
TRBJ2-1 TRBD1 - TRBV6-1 CASRHYDRAYEQFF TGTGCCAGCAGACACTATGACAGGGCCTATGAGCAGTTCTTC
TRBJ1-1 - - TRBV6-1 CASRLVQGPEAFF TGTGCCAGCAGACTTGTACAGGGTCCTGAAGCTTTCTTT
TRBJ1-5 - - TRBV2 CASSRDSHNQPQHF TGTGCCAGCAGCCGCGACAGCCACAATCAGCCCCAGCATTTT
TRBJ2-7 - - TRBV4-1 CASSQVARRDYEQYF TGCGCCAGCAGCCAAGTTGCCAGGAGAGACTACGAGCAGTACTTC
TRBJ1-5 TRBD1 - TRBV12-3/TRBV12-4 CASNRGSIIPQHF TGTGCCAGCAACAGGGGTTCAATCATCCCCCAGCATTTT
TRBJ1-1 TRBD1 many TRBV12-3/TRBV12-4 CASPSDRGSTEAFF TGTGCCAGCCCCTCGGACAGGGGGAGCACTGAAGCTTTCTTT
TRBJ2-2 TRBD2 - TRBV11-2 CASSPRSGTVTGELFF TGTGCCAGCAGCCCCCGCAGCGGGACGGTCACCGGGGAGCTGTTTTTT
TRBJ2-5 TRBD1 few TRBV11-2 CASSFTGTGGETQYF TGTGCCAGCAGCTTTACCGGGACAGGGGGGGAGACCCAGTACTTC
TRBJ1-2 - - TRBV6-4 CASSEGPGGNYGYTF TGTGCCAGCAGTGAAGGACCGGGGGGCAACTATGGCTACACCTTC
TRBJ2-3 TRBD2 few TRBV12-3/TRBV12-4 CASSPTSGRGDTQYF TGTGCCAGCAGCCCAACTAGCGGGAGAGGCGATACGCAGTATTTT
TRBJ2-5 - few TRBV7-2 CASSKTGTGDNRAQYF TGTGCCAGCAGCAAAACCGGGACCGGGGACAATAGGGCCCAGTACTTC
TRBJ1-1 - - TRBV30 CAWGPGGAFF TGTGCCTGGGGTCCGGGGGGAGCTTTCTTT
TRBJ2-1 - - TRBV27 CASSRLGAWDNEQFF TGTGCCAGCAGCCGACTAGGGGCCTGGGACAATGAGCAGTTCTTC
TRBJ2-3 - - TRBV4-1 CASSHGISRRAPPTQYF TGCGCCAGCAGCCACGGTATTAGCAGGAGGGCCCCCCCAACGCAGTATTTT
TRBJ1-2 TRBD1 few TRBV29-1 CSVEGGQGHGYTF TGCAGCGTTGAAGGGGGACAGGGGCATGGCTACACCTTC
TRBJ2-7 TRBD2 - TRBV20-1 CSASKGTSGSYEQYF TGCAGTGCTAGTAAAGGGACTAGCGGGAGTTACGAGCAGTACTTC
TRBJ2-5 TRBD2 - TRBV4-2 CASSHGTIQETQYF TGTGCCAGCAGCCACGGGACTATCCAAGAGACCCAGTACTTC
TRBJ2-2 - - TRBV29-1 CSVVYSIASGGELFF TGCAGCGTTGTTTATAGTATAGCATCCGGCGGGGAGCTGTTTTTT
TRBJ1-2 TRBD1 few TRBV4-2 CASSPGTELHYGYTF TGTGCCAGCAGCCCAGGGACAGAACTTCACTATGGCTACACCTTC
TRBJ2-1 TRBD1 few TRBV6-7 CASSYAGQGARNEQFF TGTGCCAGCAGTTACGCGGGACAGGGGGCGCGCAATGAGCAGTTCTTC
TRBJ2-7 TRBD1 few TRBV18 CASSAAPGQGSEQYF TGTGCCAGCTCAGCGGCACCGGGACAGGGTTCCGAGCAGTACTTC
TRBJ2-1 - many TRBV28 CASSLQWVGQFF TGTGCCAGCAGTTTACAATGGGTTGGGCAGTTCTTC
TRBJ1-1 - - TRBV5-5 CASGGTLNTEAFF TGTGCCAGCGGCGGGACACTGAACACTGAAGCTTTCTTT
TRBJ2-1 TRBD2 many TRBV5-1 CASSLVAGVYNEQFF TGCGCCAGCAGCTTGGTAGCGGGGGTATACAATGAGCAGTTCTTC
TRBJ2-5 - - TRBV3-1 CASSQAGRLPGETQYF TGTGCCAGCAGCCAAGCGGGTAGACTCCCCGGAGAGACCCAGTACTTC
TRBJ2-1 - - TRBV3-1 CASSQDRGQKQFF TGTGCCAGCAGCCAAGATCGCGGTCAGAAACAGTTCTTC